This TCR beta chain was retrieved from a study of T cell changes during pregnancy in multiple sclerosis. Germline-derived CDR1 and CDR2 are SGHTA and FQGNSA. The CDR3 loop spans 14 amino acids. With 6 bases removed from V and 2 bases from J, the gap between germline ends came to 13 bases. TCRdb's table, derived via immunoSEQ multiplex PCR, lists solely in-frame clones and lacks some. The sample has tens of thousands of clones, 91% seen once. The gene calls are TRBV7-2 and TRBJ1-1; D gene uncertain. Sample: peripheral blood, taken in the third trimester of pregnancy. This clonotype was obtained from a female donor in good health, enrolled as a control in a pregnancy study. The CDR3 protein is CASRFARLNTEAFF. CDR3 sequence (DNA): TGTGCCAGCAGATTCGCCAGACTTAACACTGAAGCTTTCTTT.